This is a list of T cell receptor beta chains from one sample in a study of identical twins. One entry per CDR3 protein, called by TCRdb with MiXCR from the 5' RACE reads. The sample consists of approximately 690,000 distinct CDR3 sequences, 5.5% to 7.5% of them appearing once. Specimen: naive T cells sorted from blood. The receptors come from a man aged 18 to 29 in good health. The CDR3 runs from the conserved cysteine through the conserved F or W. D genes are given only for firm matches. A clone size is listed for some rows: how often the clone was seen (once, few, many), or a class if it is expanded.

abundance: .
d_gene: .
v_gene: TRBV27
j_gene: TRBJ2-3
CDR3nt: TGTGCCAGCAGTTCAAGGGTTTTGGGCACAGATACGCAGTATTTT
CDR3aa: CASSSRVLGTDTQYF

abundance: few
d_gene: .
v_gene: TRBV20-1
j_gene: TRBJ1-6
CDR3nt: TGCAGTGCTACCGGGCCTGGGGCGAATTCACCCCTCCACTTT
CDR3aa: CSATGPGANSPLHF

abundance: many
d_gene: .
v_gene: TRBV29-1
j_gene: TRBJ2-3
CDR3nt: TGCAGCGTGGGCCGGGAGAAGTATTTT
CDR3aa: CSVGREKYF

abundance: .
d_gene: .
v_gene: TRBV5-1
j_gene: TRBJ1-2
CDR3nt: TGCGCCAGCAGCTTGTCCGGGCAGGAGGGCTACACCTTC
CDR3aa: CASSLSGQEGYTF

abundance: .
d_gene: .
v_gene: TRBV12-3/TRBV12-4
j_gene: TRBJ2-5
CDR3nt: TGTGCCAGCAGTTTCCGACTAGTGGAGACCCAGTACTTC
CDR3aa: CASSFRLVETQYF

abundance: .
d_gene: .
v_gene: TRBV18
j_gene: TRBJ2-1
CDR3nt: TGTGCCAGCTCACAACGCCGGGACAACCCATTGAACGATGAGCAGTTCTTC
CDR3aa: CASSQRRDNPLNDEQFF

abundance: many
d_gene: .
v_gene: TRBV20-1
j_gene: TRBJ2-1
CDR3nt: TGCAGTGCTAGAAGGCAGGGCTACAATGAGCAGTTCTTC
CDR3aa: CSARRQGYNEQFF

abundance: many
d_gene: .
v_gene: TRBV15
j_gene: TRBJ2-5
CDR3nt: TGTGCCACCAGCAGCCCCGGGAAGCAAGAGACCCAGTACTTC
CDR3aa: CATSSPGKQETQYF

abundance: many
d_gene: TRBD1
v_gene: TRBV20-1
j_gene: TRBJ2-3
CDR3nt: TGCAGTGCTAGAGTACCGGGACAGGGGTTCTTTGCGCAGTATTTT
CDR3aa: CSARVPGQGFFAQYF

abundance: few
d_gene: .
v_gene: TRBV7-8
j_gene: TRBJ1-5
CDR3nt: TGTGCCAGCAGCTTAGGTTTAGGCAGGAGCAATCAGCCCCAGCATTTT
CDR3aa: CASSLGLGRSNQPQHF

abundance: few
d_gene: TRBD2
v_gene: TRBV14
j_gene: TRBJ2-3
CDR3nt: TGTGCCAGCAGCCAACCAGCGGGAGAAGTCGGTTCGGATACGCAGTATTTT
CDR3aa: CASSQPAGEVGSDTQYF

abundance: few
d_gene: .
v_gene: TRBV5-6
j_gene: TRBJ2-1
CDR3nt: TGTGCCAGCAGTCCCGGGACTCAAAACTACAATGAGCAGTTCTTC
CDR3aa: CASSPGTQNYNEQFF

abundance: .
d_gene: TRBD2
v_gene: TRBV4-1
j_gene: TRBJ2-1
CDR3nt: TGCGCCAGCAGCCAGATGGTGAGCGGGGGGTCACTATACAATGAGCAGTTCTTC
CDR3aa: CASSQMVSGGSLYNEQFF

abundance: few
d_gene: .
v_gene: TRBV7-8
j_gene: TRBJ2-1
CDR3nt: TGTGCCAGCAGCTTAACTCGGGGGAGCTCCTACAATGAGCAGTTCTTC
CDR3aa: CASSLTRGSSYNEQFF

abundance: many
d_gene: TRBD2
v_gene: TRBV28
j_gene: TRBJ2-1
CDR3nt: TGTGCCAGCAGTTCACCGGGACTAGTGTTCAATGAGCAGTTCTTC
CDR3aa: CASSSPGLVFNEQFF

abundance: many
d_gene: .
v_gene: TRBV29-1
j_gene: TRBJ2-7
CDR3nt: TGCAGCGCCTCTTTCTACGAGCAGTACTTC
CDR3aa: CSASFYEQYF

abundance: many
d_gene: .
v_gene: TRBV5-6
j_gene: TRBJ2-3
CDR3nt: TGTGCCAGCAGCCAAATCGATACGCAGTATTTT
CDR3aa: CASSQIDTQYF

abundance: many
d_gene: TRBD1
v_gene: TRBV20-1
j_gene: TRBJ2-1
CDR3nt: TGCAGTGCTAGAGAGTCCCCCGGGACAGGGGACGATGAGCAGTTCTTC
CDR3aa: CSARESPGTGDDEQFF

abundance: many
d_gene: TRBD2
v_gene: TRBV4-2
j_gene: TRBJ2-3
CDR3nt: TGTGCCAGCAGCCAAGTGGGTGGGACTAGCGGAAGCGCGCAGTATTTT
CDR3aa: CASSQVGGTSGSAQYF

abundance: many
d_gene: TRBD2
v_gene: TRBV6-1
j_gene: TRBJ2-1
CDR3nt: TGTGCCAGCGGGGAGCCAGTCGGGGCGGGAGAAGTTGAGCAGTTCTTC
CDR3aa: CASGEPVGAGEVEQFF

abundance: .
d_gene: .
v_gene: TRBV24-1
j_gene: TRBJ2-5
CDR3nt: TGTGCCACCAGTGACAAGGGGACGGTACAAGAGACCCAGTACTTC
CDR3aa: CATSDKGTVQETQYF

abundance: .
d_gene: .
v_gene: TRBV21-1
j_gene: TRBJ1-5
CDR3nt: TGTGCCAGCAGCGCTAGGGACACCTATAGCAATCAGCCCCAGCATTTT
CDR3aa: CASSARDTYSNQPQHF

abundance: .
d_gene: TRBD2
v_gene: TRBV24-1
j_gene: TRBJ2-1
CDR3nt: TGTGCCACCAGTGATTCCTCACTAGCGGAGGCCTCCTACAATGAGCAGTTCTTC
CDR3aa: CATSDSSLAEASYNEQFF

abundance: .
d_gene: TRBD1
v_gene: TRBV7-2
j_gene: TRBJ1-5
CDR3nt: TGTGCCAGCAGCTTAGAGGGGGCATGGCCCCAGCATTTT
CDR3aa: CASSLEGAWPQHF

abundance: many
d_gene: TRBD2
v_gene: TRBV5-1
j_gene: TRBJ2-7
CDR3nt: TGCGCCAGCAGCTTGGTTCTAGCGGACCCTACCTACGAGCAGTACTTC
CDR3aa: CASSLVLADPTYEQYF

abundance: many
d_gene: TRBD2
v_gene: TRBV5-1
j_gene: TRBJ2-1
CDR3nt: TGCGCCAGCAAAGGAGCCGGGACTACCTCCTACAATGAGCAGTTCTTC
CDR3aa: CASKGAGTTSYNEQFF

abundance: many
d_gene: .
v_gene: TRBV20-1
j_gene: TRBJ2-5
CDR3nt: TGCAGTGCTAGAGATAAAGGGATTGGAGAGACCCAGTACTTC
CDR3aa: CSARDKGIGETQYF

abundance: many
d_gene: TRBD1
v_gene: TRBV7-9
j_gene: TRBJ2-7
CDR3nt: TGTGCCGGGGCCGGACAGGGGAACTACGAGCAGTACTTC
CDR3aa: CAGAGQGNYEQYF

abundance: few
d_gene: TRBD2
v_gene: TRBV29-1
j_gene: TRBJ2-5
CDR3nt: TGCAGCGTTGAGGTCGGATGGCGGGGGGGAGAGACCCAGTACTTC
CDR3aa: CSVEVGWRGGETQYF

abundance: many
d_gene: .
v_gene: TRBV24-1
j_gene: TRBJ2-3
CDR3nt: TGTGCCACCGGGGGGCCAGATACGCAGTATTTT
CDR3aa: CATGGPDTQYF

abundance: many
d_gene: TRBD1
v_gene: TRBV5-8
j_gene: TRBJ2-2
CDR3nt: TGTGCCAGCAGTTTGACCGGGACAGTCACCGGGGAGCTGTTTTTT
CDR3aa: CASSLTGTVTGELFF

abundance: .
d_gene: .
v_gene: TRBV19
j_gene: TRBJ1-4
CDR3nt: TGTGCCAGTAGTATTGGAGGGGAGGAAAAACTGTTTTTT
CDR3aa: CASSIGGEEKLFF

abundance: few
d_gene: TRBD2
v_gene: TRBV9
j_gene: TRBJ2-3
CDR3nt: TGTGCCAGCAGCGGGACTAGTCCAGATACGCAGTATTTT
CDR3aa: CASSGTSPDTQYF

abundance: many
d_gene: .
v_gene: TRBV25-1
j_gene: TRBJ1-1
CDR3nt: TGTGCCAGCAGTGGGCAGGGTTCCCTCTTGAACACTGAAGCTTTCTTT
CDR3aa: CASSGQGSLLNTEAFF

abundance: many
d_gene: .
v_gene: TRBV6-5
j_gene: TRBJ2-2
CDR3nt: TGTGCCAGCAGTTACACACCGAACACCGGGGAGCTGTTTTTT
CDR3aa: CASSYTPNTGELFF

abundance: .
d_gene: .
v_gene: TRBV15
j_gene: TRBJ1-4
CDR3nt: TGTGCCACCAGCCCACGCGCCAGGGCCAATGAAAAACTGTTTTTT
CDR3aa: CATSPRARANEKLFF

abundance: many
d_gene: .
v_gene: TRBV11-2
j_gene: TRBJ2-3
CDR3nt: TGTGCCAGCAGCTCCCTACGGGGGAGGACCACAGATACGCAGTATTTT
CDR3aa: CASSSLRGRTTDTQYF

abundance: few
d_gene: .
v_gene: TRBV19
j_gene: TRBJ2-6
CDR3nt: TGTGCCAGTAGTATTGGGGGTACTGGGGCCAACGTCCTGACTTTC
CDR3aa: CASSIGGTGANVLTF

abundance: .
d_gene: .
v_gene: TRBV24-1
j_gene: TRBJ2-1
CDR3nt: TGTGCCACCAGTGATTTAGGACCCCCGGTGATCTTC
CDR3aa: CATSDLGPPVIF

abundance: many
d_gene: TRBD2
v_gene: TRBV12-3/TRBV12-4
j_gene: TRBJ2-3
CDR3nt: TGTGCCAGCAACCCTGGAACGCGGGAGGGCCAATATACGCAGTATTTT
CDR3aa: CASNPGTREGQYTQYF

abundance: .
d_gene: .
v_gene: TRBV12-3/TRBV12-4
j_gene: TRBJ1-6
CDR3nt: TGTGCCAGCAGTCCAGGGACCCTACCCCTCCACTTT
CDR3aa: CASSPGTLPLHF

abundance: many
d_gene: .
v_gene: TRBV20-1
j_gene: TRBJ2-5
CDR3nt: TGCAGTGCCAGGATGGCAGGGACGGCCAAAACCCGCATGCAAGAGACCCAGTACTTC
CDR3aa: CSARMAGTAKTRMQETQYF

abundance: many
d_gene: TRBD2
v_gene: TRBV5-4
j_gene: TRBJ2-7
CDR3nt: TGTGCCAGCAGCGGACTAGGGCGAGTTGGCTCCTACGAGCAGTACTTC
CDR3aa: CASSGLGRVGSYEQYF

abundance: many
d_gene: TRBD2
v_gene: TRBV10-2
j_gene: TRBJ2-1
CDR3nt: TGCGCCAGCAGTGAGCCGCGGACTAGCGGGAGCCCCTACAATGAGCAGTTCTTC
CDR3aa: CASSEPRTSGSPYNEQFF

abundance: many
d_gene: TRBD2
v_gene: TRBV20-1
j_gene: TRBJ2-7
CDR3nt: TGCAGTGCTAGAGATAGAGGGGCTAGCGGTTACGAGCAGTACTTC
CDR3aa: CSARDRGASGYEQYF

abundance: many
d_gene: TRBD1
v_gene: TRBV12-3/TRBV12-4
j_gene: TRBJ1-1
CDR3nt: TGTGCCAGCAGCCGGGGACAGCCAAACACTGAAGCTTTCTTT
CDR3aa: CASSRGQPNTEAFF

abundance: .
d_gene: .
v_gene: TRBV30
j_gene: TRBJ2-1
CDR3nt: TGTGCCTGGAGTACGGGAGTGGGTTACAATGAGCAGTTCTTC
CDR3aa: CAWSTGVGYNEQFF

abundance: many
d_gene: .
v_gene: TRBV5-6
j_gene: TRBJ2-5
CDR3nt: TGTGCCAGCAGCTTGGACAGTTATCAAGAGACCCAGTACTTC
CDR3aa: CASSLDSYQETQYF

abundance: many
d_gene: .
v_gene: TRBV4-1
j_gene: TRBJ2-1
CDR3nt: TGCGCCAGCAGCCAAGCTCAGGGGGGAGTGGGAGAGCAGTTCTTC
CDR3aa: CASSQAQGGVGEQFF

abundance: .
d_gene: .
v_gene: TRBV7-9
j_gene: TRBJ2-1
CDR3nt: TGTGCCAGCAGCTTAGTTGGGGGAGAGATCAATGAGCAGTTCTTC
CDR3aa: CASSLVGGEINEQFF

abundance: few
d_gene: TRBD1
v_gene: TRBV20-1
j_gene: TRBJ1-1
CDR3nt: TGCAGTGCTCGACAGGGTAACGGAGCTTTCTTT
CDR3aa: CSARQGNGAFF

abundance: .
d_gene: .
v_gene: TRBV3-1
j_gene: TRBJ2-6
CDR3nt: TGTGCCAGCGCTAGTTTGCGGACGGCCTCTGGGGCCAACGTCCTGACTTTC
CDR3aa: CASASLRTASGANVLTF

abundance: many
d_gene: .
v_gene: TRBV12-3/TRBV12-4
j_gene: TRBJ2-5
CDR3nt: TGTGCCAGCAGTCCCCCCGAGGGCGTGGAGACCCAGTACTTC
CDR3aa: CASSPPEGVETQYF

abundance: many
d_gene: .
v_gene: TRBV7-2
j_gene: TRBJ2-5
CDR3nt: TGTGCCAGCAGCTTAAGGGGAAACCAAGAGACCCAGTACTTC
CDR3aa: CASSLRGNQETQYF

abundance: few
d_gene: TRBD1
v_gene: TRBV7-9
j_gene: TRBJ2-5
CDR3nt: TGTGCCAGCAGTTCGGGACAGGGATCCATTACCCAGTACTTC
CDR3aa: CASSSGQGSITQYF

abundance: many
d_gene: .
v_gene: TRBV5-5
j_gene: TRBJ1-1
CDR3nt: TGTGCCAGCAGCTTGGCCAGGATGAACACTGAAGCTTTCTTT
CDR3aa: CASSLARMNTEAFF

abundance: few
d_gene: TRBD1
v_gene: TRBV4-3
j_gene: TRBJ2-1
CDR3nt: TGCGCCAGCAGCCAGGACAGGGCGGCCTACAATGAGCAGTTCTTC
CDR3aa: CASSQDRAAYNEQFF